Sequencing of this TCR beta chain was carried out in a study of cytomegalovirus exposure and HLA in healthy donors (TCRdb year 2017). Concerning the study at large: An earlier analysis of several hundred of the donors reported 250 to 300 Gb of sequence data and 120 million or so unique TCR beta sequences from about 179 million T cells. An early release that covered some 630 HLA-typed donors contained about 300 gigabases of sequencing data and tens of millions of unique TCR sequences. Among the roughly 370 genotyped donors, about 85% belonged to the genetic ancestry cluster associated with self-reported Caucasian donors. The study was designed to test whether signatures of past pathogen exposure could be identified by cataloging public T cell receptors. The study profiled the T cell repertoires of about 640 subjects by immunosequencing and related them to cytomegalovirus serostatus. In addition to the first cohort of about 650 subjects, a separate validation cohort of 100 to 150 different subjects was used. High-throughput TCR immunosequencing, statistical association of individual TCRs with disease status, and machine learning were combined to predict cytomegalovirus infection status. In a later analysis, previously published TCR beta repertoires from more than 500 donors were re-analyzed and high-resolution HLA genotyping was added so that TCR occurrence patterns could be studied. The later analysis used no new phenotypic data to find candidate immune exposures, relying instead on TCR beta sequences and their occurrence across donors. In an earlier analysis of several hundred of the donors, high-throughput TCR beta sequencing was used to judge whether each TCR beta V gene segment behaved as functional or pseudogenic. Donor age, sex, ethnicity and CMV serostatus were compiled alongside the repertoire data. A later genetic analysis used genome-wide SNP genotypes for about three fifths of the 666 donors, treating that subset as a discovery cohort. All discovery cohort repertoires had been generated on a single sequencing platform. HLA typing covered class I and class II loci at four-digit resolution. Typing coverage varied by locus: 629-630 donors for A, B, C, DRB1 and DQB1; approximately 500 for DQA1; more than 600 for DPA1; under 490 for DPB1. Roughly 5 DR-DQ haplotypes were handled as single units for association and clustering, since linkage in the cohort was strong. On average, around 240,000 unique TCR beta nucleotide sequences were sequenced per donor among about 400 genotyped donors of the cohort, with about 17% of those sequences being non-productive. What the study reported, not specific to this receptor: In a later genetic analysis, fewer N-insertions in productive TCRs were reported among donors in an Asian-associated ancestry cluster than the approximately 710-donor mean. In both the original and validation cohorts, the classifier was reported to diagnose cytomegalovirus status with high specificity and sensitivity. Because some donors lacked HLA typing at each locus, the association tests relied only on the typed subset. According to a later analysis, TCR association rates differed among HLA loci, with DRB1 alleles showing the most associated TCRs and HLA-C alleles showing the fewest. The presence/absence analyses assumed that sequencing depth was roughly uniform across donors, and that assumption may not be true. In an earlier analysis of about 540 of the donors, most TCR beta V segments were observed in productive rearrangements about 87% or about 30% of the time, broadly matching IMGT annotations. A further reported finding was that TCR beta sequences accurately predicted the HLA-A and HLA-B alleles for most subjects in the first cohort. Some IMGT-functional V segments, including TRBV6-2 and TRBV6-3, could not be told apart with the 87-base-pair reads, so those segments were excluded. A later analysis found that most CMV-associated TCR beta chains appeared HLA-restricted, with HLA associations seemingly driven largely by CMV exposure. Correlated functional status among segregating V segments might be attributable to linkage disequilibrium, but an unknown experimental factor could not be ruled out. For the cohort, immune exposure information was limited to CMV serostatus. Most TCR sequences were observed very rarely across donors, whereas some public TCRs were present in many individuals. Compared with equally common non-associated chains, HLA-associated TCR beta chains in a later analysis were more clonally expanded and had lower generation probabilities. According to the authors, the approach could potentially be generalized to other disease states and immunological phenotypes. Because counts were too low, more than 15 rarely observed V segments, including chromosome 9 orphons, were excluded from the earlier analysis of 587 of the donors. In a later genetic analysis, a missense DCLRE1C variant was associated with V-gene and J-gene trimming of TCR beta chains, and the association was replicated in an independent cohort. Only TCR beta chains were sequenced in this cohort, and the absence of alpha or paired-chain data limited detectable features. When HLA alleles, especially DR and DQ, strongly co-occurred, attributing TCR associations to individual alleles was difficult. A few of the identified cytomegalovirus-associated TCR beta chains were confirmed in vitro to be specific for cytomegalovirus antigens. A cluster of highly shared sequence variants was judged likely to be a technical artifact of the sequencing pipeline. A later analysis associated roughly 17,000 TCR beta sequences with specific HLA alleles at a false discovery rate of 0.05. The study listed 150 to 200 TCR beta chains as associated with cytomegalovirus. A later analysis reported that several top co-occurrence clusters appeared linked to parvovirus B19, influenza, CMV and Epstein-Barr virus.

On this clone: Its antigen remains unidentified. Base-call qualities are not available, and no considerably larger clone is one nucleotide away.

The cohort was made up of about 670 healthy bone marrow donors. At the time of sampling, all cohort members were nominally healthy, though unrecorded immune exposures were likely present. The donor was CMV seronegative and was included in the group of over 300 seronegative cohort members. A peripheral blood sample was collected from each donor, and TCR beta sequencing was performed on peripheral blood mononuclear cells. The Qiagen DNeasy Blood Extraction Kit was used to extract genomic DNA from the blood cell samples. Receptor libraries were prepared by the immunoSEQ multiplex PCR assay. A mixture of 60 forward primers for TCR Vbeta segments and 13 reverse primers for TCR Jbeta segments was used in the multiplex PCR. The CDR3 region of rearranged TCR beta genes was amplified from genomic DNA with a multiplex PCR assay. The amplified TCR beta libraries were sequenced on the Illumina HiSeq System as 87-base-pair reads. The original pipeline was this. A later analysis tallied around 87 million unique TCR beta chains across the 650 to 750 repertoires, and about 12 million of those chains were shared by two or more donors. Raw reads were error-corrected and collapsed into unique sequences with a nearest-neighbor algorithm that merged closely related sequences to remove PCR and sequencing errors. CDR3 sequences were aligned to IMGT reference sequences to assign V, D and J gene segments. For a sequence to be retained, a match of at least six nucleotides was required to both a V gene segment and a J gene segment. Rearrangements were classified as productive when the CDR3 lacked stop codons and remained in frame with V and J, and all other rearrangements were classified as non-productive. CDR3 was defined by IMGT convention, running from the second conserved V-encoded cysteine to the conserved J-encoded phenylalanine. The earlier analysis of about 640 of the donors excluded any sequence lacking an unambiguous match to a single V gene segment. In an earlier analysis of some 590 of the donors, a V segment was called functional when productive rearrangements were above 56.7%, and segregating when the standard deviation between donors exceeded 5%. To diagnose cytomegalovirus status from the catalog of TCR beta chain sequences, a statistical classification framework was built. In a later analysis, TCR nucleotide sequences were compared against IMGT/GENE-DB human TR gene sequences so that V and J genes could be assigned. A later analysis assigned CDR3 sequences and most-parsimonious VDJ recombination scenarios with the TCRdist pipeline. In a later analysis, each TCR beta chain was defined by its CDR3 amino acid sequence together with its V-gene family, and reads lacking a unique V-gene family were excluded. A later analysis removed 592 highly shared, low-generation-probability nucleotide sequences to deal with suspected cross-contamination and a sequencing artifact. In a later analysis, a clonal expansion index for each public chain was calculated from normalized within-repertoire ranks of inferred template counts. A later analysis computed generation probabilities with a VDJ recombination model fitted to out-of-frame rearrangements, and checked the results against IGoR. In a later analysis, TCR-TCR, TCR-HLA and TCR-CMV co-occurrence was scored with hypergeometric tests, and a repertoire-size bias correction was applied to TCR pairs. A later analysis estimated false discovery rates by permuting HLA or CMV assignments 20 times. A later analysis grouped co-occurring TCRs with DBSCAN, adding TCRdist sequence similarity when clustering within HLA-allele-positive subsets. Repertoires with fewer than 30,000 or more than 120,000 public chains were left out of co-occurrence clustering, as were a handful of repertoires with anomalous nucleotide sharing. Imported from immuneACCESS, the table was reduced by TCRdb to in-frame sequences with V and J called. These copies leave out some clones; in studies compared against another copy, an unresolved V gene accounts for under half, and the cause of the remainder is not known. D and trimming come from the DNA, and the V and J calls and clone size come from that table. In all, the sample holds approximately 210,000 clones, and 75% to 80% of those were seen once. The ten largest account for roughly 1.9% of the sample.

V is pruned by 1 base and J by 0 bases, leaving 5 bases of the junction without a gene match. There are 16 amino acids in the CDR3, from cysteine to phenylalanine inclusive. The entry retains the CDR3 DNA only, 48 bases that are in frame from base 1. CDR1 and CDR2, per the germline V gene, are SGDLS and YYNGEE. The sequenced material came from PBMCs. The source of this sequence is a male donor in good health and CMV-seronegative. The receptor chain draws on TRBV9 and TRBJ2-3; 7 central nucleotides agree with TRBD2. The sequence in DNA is TGTGCCAGCAGCGTATTCCCCGGGGGGAGCACAGATACGCAGTATTTT. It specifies CASSVFPGGSTDTQYF.